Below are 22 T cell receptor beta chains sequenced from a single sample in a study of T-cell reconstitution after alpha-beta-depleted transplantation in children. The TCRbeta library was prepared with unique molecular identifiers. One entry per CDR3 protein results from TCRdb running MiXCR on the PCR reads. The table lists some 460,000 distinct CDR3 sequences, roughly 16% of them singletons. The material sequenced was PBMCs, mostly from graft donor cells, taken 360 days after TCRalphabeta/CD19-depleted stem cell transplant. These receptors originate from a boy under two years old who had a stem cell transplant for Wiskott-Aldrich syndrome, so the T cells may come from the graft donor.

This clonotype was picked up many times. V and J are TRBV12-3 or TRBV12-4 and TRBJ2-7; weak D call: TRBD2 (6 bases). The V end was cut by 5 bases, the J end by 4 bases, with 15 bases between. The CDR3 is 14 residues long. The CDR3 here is CASSRGTLYYEQYF. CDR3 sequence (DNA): TGTGCCAGCAGTCGCGGGACTCTCTATTACGAGCAGTACTTC.

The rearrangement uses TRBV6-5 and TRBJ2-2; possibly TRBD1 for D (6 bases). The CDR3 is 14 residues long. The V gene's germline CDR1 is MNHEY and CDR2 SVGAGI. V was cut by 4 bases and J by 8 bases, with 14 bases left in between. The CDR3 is CASSLQGRGGELFF. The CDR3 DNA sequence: TGTGCCAGCAGTTTACAGGGTAGAGGGGGGGAGCTGTTTTTT.

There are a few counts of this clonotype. CDR3 protein: CASSLARQGHEQYF. Here the CDR3 DNA reads TGTGCCAGCAGCTTAGCCCGGCAGGGGCACGAGCAGTACTTC. V is TRBV11-2 and J is TRBJ2-7, with D maybe TRBD1 (6 bases). The V and J ends lost 1 base and 5 bases respectively, with 12 bases between them. The CDR3 sequence is 14 residues long. CDR1 SGHAT and CDR2 FQNNGV come from the germline V gene.

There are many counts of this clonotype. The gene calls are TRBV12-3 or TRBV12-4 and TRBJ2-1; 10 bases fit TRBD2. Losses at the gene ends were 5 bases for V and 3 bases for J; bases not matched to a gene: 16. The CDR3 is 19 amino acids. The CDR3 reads CASSPPAPPGTSDYNEQFF. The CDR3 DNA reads TGTGCCAGCAGTCCCCCCGCCCCTCCCGGGACTAGCGACTACAATGAGCAGTTCTTC.

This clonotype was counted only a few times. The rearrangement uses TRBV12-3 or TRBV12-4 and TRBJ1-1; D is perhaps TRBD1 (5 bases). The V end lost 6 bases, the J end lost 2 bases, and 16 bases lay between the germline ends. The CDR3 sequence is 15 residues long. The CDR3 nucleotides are TGTGCCAGCAGCGCAGGGTATTGGGTCAACACTGAAGCTTTCTTT. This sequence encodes CASSAGYWVNTEAFF.

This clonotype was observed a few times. CDR3 nucleotides: TGTGCCAGCAGGTGGGACAGGACTAACTATGGCTACACCTTC. It encodes CASRWDRTNYGYTF. The rearrangement uses TRBV2 and TRBJ1-2, with TRBD1 identical over 8 bases. The CDR3 contains 14 residues. Losses at the gene ends were 6 bases for V and 0 bases for J; bases not matched to a gene: 3. Germline V lookup: CDR1 SNHLY, CDR2 FYNNEI.

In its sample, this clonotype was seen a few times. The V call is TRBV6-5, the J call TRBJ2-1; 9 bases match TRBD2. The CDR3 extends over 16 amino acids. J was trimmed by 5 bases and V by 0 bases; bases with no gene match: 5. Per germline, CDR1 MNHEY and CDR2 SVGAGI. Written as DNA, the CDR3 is TGTGCCAGCAGTTACTCGAGGTTAGCGGGAGACAATGAGCAGTTCTTC. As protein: CASSYSRLAGDNEQFF.

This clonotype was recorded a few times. The CDR3 DNA reads as TGTGCCAGCAGCAAGACTAGCGGTTTCAACACCGGGGAGCTGTTTTTT. Amino acids: CASSKTSGFNTGELFF. The V gene is TRBV2, the J gene TRBJ2-2, with TRBD2 identical over 9 bases. The length of the CDR3 is 16 residues. V trimming: 6 bases; J trimming: 2 bases; junction bases outside the gene matches: 7. Germline lookup yields CDR1 SNHLY and CDR2 FYNNEI. The whole variable domain, filled in from reference TRBV2 and TRBJ2-2, reads EPEVTQTPSHQVTQMGQEVILRCVPISNHLYFYWYRQILGQKVEFLVSFYNNEISEKSEIFDDQFSVERPDGSNFTLKIRSTKLEDSAMYFCASSKTSGFNTGELFFGEGSRLTVL.

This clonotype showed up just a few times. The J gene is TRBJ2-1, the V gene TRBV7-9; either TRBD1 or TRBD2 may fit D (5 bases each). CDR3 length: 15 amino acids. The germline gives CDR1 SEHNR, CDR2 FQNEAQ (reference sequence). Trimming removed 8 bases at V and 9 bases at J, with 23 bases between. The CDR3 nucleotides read TGTGCCAGCCGTACGCATTCGGGGACCCTTAGTGAGCAGTTCTTC. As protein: CASRTHSGTLSEQFF.

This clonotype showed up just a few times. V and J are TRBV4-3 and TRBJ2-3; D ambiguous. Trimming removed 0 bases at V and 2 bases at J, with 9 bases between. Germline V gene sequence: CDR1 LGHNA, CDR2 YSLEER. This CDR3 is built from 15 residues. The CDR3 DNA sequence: TGCGCCAGCAGCCAAGAGGCCAGACCCACAGATACGCAGTATTTT. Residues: CASSQEARPTDTQYF.

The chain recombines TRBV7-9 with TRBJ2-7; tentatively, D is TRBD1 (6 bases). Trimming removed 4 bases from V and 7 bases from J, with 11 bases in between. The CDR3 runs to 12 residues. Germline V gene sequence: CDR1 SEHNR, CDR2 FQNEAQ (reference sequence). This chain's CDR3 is CASSSYRVEQYF. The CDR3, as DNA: TGTGCCAGCAGCTCCTACAGGGTTGAGCAGTACTTC.

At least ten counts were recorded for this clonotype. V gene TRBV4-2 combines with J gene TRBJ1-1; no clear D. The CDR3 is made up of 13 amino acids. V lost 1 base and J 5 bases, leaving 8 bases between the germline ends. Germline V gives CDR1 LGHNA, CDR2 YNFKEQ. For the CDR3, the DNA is TGTGCCAGCAGCCAAGGGGGTGAGACTGAAGCTTTCTTT. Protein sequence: CASSQGGETEAFF.

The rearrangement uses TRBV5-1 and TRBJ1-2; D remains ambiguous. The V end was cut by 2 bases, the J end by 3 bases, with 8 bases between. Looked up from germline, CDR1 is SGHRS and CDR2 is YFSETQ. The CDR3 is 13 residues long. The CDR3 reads CASSFERYYGYTF. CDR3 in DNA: TGCGCCAGCAGCTTCGAACGGTACTATGGCTACACCTTC.

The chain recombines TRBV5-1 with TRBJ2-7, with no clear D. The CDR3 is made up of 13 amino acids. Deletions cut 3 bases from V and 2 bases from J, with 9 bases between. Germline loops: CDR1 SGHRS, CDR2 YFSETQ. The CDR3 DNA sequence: TGCGCCAGCAGCTGGCGGTACCCCTACGAGCAGTACTTC. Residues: CASSWRYPYEQYF.

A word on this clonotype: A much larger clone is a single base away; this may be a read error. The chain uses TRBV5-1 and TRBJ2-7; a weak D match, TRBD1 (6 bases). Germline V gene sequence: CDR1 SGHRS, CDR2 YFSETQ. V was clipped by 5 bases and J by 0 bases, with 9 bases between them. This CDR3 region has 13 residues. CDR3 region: CASRQGGSYEQYF. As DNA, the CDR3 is TGCGCCAGCAGACAGGGTGGCTCCTACGAGCAGTACTTC.

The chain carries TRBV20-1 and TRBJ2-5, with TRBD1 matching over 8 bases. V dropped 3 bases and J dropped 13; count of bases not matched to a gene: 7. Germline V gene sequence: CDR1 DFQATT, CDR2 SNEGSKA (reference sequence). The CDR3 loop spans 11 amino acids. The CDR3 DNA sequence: TGCAGTGCTAGCGGCGGGACAGGCCTGTACTTC. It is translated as CSASGGTGLYF.

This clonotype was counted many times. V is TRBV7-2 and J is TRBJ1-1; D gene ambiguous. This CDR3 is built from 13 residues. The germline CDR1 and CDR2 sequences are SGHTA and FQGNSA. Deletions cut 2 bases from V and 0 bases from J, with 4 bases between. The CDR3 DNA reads TGTGCCAGCAGCTTACGGATGAACACTGAAGCTTTCTTT. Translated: CASSLRMNTEAFF.

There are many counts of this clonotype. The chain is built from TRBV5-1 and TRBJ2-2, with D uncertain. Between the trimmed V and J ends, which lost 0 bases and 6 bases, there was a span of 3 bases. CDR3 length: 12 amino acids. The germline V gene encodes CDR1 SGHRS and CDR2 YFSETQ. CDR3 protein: CASSLVSGELFF. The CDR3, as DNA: TGCGCCAGCAGCTTGGTTTCCGGGGAGCTGTTTTTT.

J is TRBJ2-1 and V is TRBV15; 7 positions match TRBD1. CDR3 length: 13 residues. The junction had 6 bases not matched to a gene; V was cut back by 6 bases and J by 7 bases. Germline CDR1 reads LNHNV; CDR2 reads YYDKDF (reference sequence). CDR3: CATRRTGYNEQFF. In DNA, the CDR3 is TGTGCCACCAGAAGGACAGGTTATAATGAGCAGTTCTTC.

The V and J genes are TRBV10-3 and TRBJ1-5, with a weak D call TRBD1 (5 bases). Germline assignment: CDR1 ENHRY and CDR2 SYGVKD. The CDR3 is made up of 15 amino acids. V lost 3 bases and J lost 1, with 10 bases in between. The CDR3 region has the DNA TGTGCCATCAGTGAAGGACACCTAAGCAATCAGCCCCAGCATTTT. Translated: CAISEGHLSNQPQHF.

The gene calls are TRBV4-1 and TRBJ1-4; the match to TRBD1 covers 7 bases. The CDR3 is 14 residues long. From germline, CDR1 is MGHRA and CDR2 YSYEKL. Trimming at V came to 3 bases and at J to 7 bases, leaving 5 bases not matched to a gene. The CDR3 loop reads CASSHLDRAEKLFF. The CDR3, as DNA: TGCGCCAGCAGCCACCTAGACAGGGCTGAAAAACTGTTTTTT.

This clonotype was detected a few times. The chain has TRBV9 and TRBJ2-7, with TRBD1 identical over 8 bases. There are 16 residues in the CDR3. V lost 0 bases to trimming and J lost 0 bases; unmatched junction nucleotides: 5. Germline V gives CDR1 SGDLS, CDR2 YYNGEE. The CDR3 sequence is CASSVAGQGSSYEQYF. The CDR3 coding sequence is TGTGCCAGCAGCGTAGCCGGACAGGGTTCCTCCTACGAGCAGTACTTC. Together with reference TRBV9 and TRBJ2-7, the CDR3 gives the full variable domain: DSGVTQTPKHLITATGQRVTLRCSPRSGDLSVYWYQQSLDQGLQFLIQYYNGEERAKGNILERFSAQQFPDLHSELNLSSLELGDSALYFCASSVAGQGSSYEQYFGPGTRLTVT.